Shown below are 30 T cell receptor beta chains from a single sample sequenced in a study of early T cells in non-severe SARS-CoV-2 infection. From the 5' RACE reads, TCRdb called clonotypes with MiXCR, one entry per CDR3 protein. The table has more than 55,000 distinct CDR3 sequences, around 12% seen once. Sequencing was performed on whole blood. These receptors were taken from an adult who was a healthcare worker with PCR-confirmed SARS-CoV-2 infection or an uninfected control (not recorded which).

This clonotype came up a few times. The gene calls are TRBV20-1 and TRBJ1-5; D gene unclear. The germline V gene encodes CDR1 DFQATT and CDR2 SNEGSKA (reference sequence). CDR3 length equals 14 residues. The V and J ends lost 7 bases and 3 bases respectively, with 16 bases between them. This CDR3 is CSVGLGTSNQPQHF. CDR3 nucleotide sequence: TGCAGTGTAGGCCTGGGAACCTCCAATCAGCCCCAGCATTTT.

This clonotype was seen at least ten times. The chain couples TRBV18 to TRBJ2-7, with 9 bases lining up with TRBD1. With 4 bases clipped from V and 6 bases from J, the junction kept 7 bases outside the gene matches. Germline V gene sequence: CDR1 KGHSH, CDR2 LQKENI. The CDR3 sequence is 14 residues long. CDR3 in amino acids: CASSLLGQGSEQYF. The CDR3 coding sequence is TGTGCCAGCTCACTTTTGGGACAGGGATCCGAGCAGTACTTC.

This sequence joins TRBV9 and TRBJ1-2; TRBD1 matches 11 bases. V dropped 4 bases and J dropped 3; count of bases not matched to a gene: 5. CDR1 and CDR2 (germline): SGDLS, YYNGEE. The CDR3 runs to 15 residues. CDR3 residues: CASSPGQGGYYGYTF. CDR3 nucleotide sequence: TGTGCCAGCAGCCCGGGACAGGGGGGCTACTATGGCTACACCTTC.

This chain connects TRBV2 to TRBJ2-7; the match to TRBD2 covers 7 bases. Trimming removed 2 bases from V and 2 bases from J; junction bases left unmatched: 6. The germline V gene has CDR1 SNHLY and CDR2 FYNNEI. This CDR3 has 15 residues. CDR3 bases: TGTGCCAGCAGTGAATACGGGGGGTCTCCCTACGAGCAGTACTTC. This codes for CASSEYGGSPYEQYF.

This clonotype was counted between two and nine times. The chain carries TRBV7-9 and TRBJ1-2; D may be TRBD1 (5 bases). Between the trimmed V and J ends, which lost 5 bases and 2 bases, there was a span of 9 bases. CDR3 size: 13 residues. Germline values: CDR1 SEHNR, CDR2 FQNEAQ (reference sequence). Here the CDR3 DNA reads TGTGCCAGCAGCCCGGGACGGAACTATGGCTACACCTTC. This sequence encodes CASSPGRNYGYTF.

The sample holds many counts of this clonotype. The rearrangement joins TRBV14 to TRBJ2-7; D gene unclear. CDR3 length: 16 amino acids. Between the trimmed V and J ends, which lost 0 bases and 2 bases, there was a span of 14 bases. CDR1 and CDR2 from the germline V gene are SGHDN and FVKESK. The CDR3 DNA sequence: TGTGCCAGCAGCCAAGAACCCGTGCAAGGGCCCTACGAGCAGTACTTC. This codes for CASSQEPVQGPYEQYF.

This clonotype was counted many times. The rearrangement uses TRBV20-1 and TRBJ2-5; 7 bases are shared with TRBD1. The CDR3 extends over 15 amino acids. From germline, CDR1 is DFQATT and CDR2 SNEGSKA (reference sequence). Germline trimming cut 0 bases from V and 4 bases from J; bases unmatched to any gene: 8. CDR3 nucleotides: TGCAGTGCTAGAGATTCATTGGGGACAGCAGAGACCCAGTACTTC. The encoded protein is CSARDSLGTAETQYF.

This clonotype was seen more than once but under ten times. The chain employs TRBV4-1 and TRBJ1-4; 9 bases are shared with TRBD1. The CDR3 is made up of 15 amino acids. The V segment lost 1 base and the J segment 8 bases; nucleotides outside the gene matches: 5. The V gene's germline CDR1 is MGHRA and CDR2 YSYEKL. The CDR3 loop is CASSQGDRDQEKLFF. DNA for the CDR3: TGCGCCAGCAGCCAAGGGGACAGGGACCAAGAAAAACTGTTTTTT.

The table lists this clonotype with many counts. The rearrangement uses TRBV7-6 and TRBJ2-7, with D hard to call. Trimming took off 4 bases at V and 4 bases at J, with 8 bases between the two ends. Germline CDR1 reads SGHVS; CDR2 reads FNYEAQ. The CDR3 sequence is 12 residues long. The CDR3 region has the DNA TGTGCCAGCAGCTCAGTCAGGTACGAGCAGTACTTC. It encodes CASSSVRYEQYF.

This clonotype came up many times. The chain is built from TRBV6-4 and TRBJ2-1; no clear D. V was cut by 0 bases and J by 6 bases, with 9 bases left in between. CDR1 is MRHNA and CDR2 is SNTAGT in the germline V gene. The CDR3 is made up of 14 amino acids. The CDR3 region is CASSDSQVSNEQFF. As DNA, the CDR3 is TGTGCCAGCAGTGACTCGCAGGTTTCCAATGAGCAGTTCTTC.

This chain joins TRBV12-3 or TRBV12-4 and TRBJ2-5, with 9 bases identical to TRBD1. The CDR3 spans 14 residues. V lost 4 bases, J lost 4 bases, and 4 bases stayed unmatched. The DNA of the CDR3 is TGTGCCAGCAGTTCGCCGACAGGGGGAGAGACCCAGTACTTC. Amino acids: CASSSPTGGETQYF.

The chain is built from TRBV4-2 and TRBJ2-3; maybe TRBD2 (5 bases). This CDR3 comprises 17 residues. Germline CDR1 reads LGHNA; CDR2 reads YNFKEQ. The V end lost 0 bases, the J end lost 5 bases, and 18 bases lay between the germline ends. CDR3 DNA sequence: TGTGCCAGCAGCCAAGATACCTGGACTCGATCCGTAGATACGCAGTATTTT. Protein product: CASSQDTWTRSVDTQYF.

The chain combines TRBV10-2 with TRBJ1-6, with D possibly TRBD1 on 5 matching bases. Germline assignment: CDR1 WSHSY and CDR2 SAAADI. Trimming cost V 3 bases and J 7 bases, with 13 bases left between them. CDR3 length: 15 residues. For the CDR3, the DNA is TGCGCCAGCAGTGACAGGGAAGGCGGAAATTCACCCCTCCACTTT. It translates to CASSDREGGNSPLHF.

The V and J genes are TRBV20-1 and TRBJ1-2; D gene ambiguous. The CDR3 consists of 14 residues. CDR1 DFQATT and CDR2 SNEGSKA come from the germline V gene (reference sequence). V shed 1 base and J shed 6 bases, with 15 bases lying between them. The CDR3 sequence: CSARGSSVPNGYTF. In DNA, the CDR3 is TGCAGTGCTAGAGGGTCCAGCGTCCCGAATGGCTACACCTTC.

There are many counts of this clonotype. The gene calls are TRBV3-1 and TRBJ2-1, with 8 positions matching TRBD1. Trimming took 4 bases from V and 9 from J; bases not matched to a gene: 5. Germline V CDR1 and CDR2: LGHDT, YNNKEL (reference sequence). The CDR3 has 13 amino acids. The CDR3 bases are TGTGCCAGCAGCCCAAACACAGGGGGTGAGCAGTTCTTC. Translated: CASSPNTGGEQFF.

The table lists this clonotype with many counts. The J gene is TRBJ2-5, the V gene TRBV6-5, with D possibly being TRBD1 or TRBD2 (5 bases each). V lost 0 bases, J lost 4 bases, and 9 bases lay in between. CDR3 size: 14 residues. Germline V gene sequence: CDR1 MNHEY, CDR2 SVGAGI. The CDR3 is CASSYSSGRETQYF. In nucleotides, the CDR3 is TGTGCCAGCAGTTACTCCTCGGGACGAGAGACCCAGTACTTC.

The CDR3 nucleotides are TGCGCCAGCAGCTCAAACCCAATTTCCTCCGGGGAGCTGTTTTTT. Amino acids: CASSSNPISSGELFF. The chain employs TRBV10-1 and TRBJ2-2, with no clear D. The CDR3 has 15 amino acids. The ends were cut back, 6 bases at V and 6 bases at J, with 17 bases in the middle. Germline-derived CDR1 and CDR2 are WNHNN and SYGVQD (reference sequence).

This clonotype was counted at least ten times. The rearrangement uses TRBV9 and TRBJ2-1; 9 nucleotides line up with TRBD2. This CDR3 region has 15 residues. Germline CDR1 reads SGDLS; CDR2 reads YYNGEE. The V gene end was trimmed by 1 base and the J gene end by 5 bases; junction bases not matched to a gene: 4. The CDR3 protein is CASSVKRTSDNEQFF. CDR3 in DNA: TGTGCCAGCAGCGTAAAGAGGACTAGCGACAATGAGCAGTTCTTC.

The chain links TRBV9 to TRBJ2-1, with a tentative D call TRBD2 (6 bases). This CDR3 spans 15 amino acids. Germline CDR1 SGDLS, CDR2 YYNGEE. V was pared by 5 bases and J by 0 bases, with 12 bases between. The CDR3 bases are TGTGCCAGCAGTGCGGGGCCCGGCTCCTACAATGAGCAGTTCTTC. Amino acids: CASSAGPGSYNEQFF.

This clonotype was seen repeatedly, ten times or more. This chain uses TRBV20-1 with TRBJ2-3; 13 bases line up with TRBD2. V lost 5 bases to trimming and J lost 4 bases; unmatched junction nucleotides: 15. This CDR3 has 18 residues. Germline-derived CDR1 and CDR2 are DFQATT and SNEGSKA (reference sequence). The CDR3 bases are TGCAGTGCTGGCCGACTAGCGGGGGGACCAGTTGGGGCAGATACGCAGTATTTT. It specifies CSAGRLAGGPVGADTQYF.

The chain couples TRBV5-1 to TRBJ2-1, with TRBD2 as a possible D gene (7 bases). The CDR3 has 17 amino acids. Trimming cost V 1 base and J 7 bases, with 21 bases left between them. CDR1 SGHRS and CDR2 YFSETQ come from the germline V gene. The CDR3 nucleotides read TGCGCCAGCAGCTTGAGAGGGGGGGTCCCCAGGGAGAATGAGCAGTTCTTC. Translated, it gives CASSLRGGVPRENEQFF. Together with reference TRBV5-1 and TRBJ2-1, the CDR3 gives the full variable domain: KAGVTQTPRYLIKTRGQQVTLSCSPISGHRSVSWYQQTPGQGLQFLFEYFSETQRNKGNFPGRFSGRQFSNSRSEMNVSTLELGDSALYLCASSLRGGVPRENEQFFGPGTRLTVL.

In its sample, this clonotype was seen a few times. The V call is TRBV7-2, the J call TRBJ2-5, with D possibly matching TRBD2 (7 bases). The germline CDR1 and CDR2 sequences are SGHTA and FQGNSA. The V end was cut by 1 base, the J end by 6 bases, with 12 bases between. This CDR3 is 14 amino acids long. CDR3 DNA sequence: TGTGCCAGCAGCTTAGTAGGGGGGGGACAGACCCAGTACTTC. Protein sequence: CASSLVGGGQTQYF.

This clonotype was observed at least ten times. In nucleotides, the CDR3 is TGCAGTGCTAGAAGTTCGGGGAACACTGAAGCTTTCTTT. Translating it yields CSARSSGNTEAFF. V and J are TRBV20-1 and TRBJ1-1; D unresolved. Germline loops: CDR1 DFQATT, CDR2 SNEGSKA (reference sequence). Trimming took off 2 bases at V and 1 base at J, with 8 bases between the two ends. CDR3 length equals 13 residues.

The chain joins TRBV13 to TRBJ2-2; no reliable D call. Germline CDR1 is PRHDT and CDR2 is FYEKMQ (reference sequence). The CDR3 consists of 12 residues. Trimming took 5 bases from V and 8 from J, leaving 9 bases between them. CDR3: CASSPPMGELFF. CDR3 bases: TGTGCCAGCAGCCCTCCAATGGGGGAGCTGTTTTTT.

The V and J genes are TRBV30 and TRBJ1-5; D not resolved. This CDR3 region has 14 residues. The V gene lost 1 base and the J gene lost 1 base, with 8 bases spanning the gap. The germline V gene has CDR1 GTSNPN and CDR2 SVGIG (reference sequence). CDR3 DNA: TGTGCCTGGAGTGGGCAAGGGAGCAATCAGCCCCAGCATTTT. Amino acids: CAWSGQGSNQPQHF.

The sample holds many counts of this clonotype. The chain recombines TRBV20-1 with TRBJ2-7; 7 bases agree with TRBD1. In germline, CDR1 is DFQATT, CDR2 SNEGSKA (reference sequence). Germline trimming cut 5 bases from V and 2 bases from J; bases unmatched to any gene: 6. This CDR3 is 13 amino acids long. CDR3 sequence reads: CSAHDREPYEQYF. Written as DNA, the CDR3 is TGCAGTGCTCACGACAGGGAACCCTACGAGCAGTACTTC.

This clonotype was picked up many times. V gene TRBV14 combines with J gene TRBJ2-1; no clear D. The germline CDR1 and CDR2 sequences are SGHDN and FVKESK. V was trimmed by 2 bases and J by 7 bases, leaving 18 bases between them. The CDR3 runs 16 residues. Here the CDR3 DNA reads TGTGCCAGCAGCCAACGGCTCACTAAAGTCGGGAATGAGCAGTTCTTC. Translating it yields CASSQRLTKVGNEQFF.

This clonotype appeared a few times. Its ends do not fully match the called genes, so a read error is possible. The chain is built from TRBV7-7 and TRBJ2-1; D assignment may be TRBD1 or TRBD2 (5 bases each). The CDR3 is 13 amino acids. The germline gives CDR1 SSHAT, CDR2 FNYEAQ (reference sequence). The CDR3 DNA reads as TGTGCTAGCAGCTTAGAGGGGTTAAGTGAGCAGTTCTTC. Translating gives CASSLEGLSEQFF.

This clonotype has a count of ten or more. The chain uses TRBV4-2 and TRBJ2-3; D call uncertain. The CDR3 loop spans 17 amino acids. In germline, CDR1 is LGHNA, CDR2 YNFKEQ. Trimming took off 3 bases at V and 2 bases at J, with 18 bases between the two ends. Here the CDR3 reads CASSHYPSTGNTDTQYF. The CDR3 nucleotides are TGTGCCAGCAGCCACTACCCGTCGACTGGGAACACAGATACGCAGTATTTT.

This clonotype was found a few times. This rearrangement joins TRBV10-3 to TRBJ2-5, with D possibly matching TRBD2 (6 bases). Trimming pared 2 bases from V and 2 bases from J, leaving 9 bases between. Germline values: CDR1 ENHRY, CDR2 SYGVKD. The CDR3 spans 14 residues. The CDR3 DNA reads as TGTGCCATCAGTGAGAAGACTAGACAAGAGACCCAGTACTTC. As protein: CAISEKTRQETQYF.